The clone carrying this T cell receptor beta chain was recorded many times. Its antigen is currently unknown. The data stem from a study of early T cells in non-severe SARS-CoV-2 infection. Study-wide background: The sequenced material was bulk RNA from unsorted whole blood, and its chains were unpaired.

The CDR3 covers 16 residues. J was trimmed by 6 bases and V by 4 bases; bases with no gene match: 10. CDR1 is MNHEY, CDR2 SVGAGI, per germline. Study-level points and caveats: Clonotype matching in VDJdb favored anti-spike CD8 responses and did not capture private and CD4 specificities.

MiXCR was run by TCRdb on the 5' RACE reads, yielding one entry per CDR3 protein. The sample lists over 45,000 distinct CDR3 sequences; 8% to 11% were seen once. Input material: whole blood. The chain joins TRBV6-5 to TRBJ2-2; 8 nucleotides align to TRBD2. The sequence was collected from an adult who was a healthcare worker with PCR-confirmed SARS-CoV-2 infection or an uninfected control (not recorded which). CDR3 nucleotide sequence: TGTGCCAGCAGTTTTGGGGGCGGGAGGCTGTCCGGGGAGCTGTTTTTT. This gives the protein CASSFGGGRLSGELFF.